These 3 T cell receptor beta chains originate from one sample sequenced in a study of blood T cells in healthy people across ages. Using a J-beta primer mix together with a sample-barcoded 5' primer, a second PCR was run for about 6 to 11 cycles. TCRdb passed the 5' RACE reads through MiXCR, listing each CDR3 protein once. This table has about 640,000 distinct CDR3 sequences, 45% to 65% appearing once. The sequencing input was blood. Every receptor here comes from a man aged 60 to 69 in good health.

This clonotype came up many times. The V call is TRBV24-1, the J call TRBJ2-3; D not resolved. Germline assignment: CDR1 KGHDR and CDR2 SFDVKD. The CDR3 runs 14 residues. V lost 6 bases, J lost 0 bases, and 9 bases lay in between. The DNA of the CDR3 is TGTGCCACCAGTCCCGGCGGAAGCACAGATACGCAGTATTTT. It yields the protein CATSPGGSTDTQYF.

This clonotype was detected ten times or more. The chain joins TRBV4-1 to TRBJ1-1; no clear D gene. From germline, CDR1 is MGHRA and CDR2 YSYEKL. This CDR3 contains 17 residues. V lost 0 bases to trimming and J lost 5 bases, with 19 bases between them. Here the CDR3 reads CASSQEEGRPSSTEAFF. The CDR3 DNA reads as TGCGCCAGCAGCCAAGAAGAGGGTCGTCCCAGTAGTACTGAAGCTTTCTTT.

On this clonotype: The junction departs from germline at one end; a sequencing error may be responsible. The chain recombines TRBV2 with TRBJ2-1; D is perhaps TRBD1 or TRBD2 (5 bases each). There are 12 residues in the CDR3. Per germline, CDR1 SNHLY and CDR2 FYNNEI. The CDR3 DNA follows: TGTGCCAGCAGGGGACGGTACAATGAACAGTTCTTC. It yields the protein CASRGRYNEQFF.